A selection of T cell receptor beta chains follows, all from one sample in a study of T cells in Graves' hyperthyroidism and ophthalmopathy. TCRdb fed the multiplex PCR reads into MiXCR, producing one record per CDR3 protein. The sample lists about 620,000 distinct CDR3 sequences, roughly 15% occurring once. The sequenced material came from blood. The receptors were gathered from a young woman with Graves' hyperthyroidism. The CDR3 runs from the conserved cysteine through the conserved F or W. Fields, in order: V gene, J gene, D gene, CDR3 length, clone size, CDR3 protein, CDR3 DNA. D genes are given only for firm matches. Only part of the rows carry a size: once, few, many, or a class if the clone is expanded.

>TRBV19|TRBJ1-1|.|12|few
CASTAGENPAFF
TGTGCCAGTACCGCGGGAGAAAACCCAGCTTTCTTT
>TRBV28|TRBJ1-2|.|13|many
CASSSEWRYGYTF
TGTGCCAGCAGTAGTGAGTGGAGGTATGGCTACACCTTC
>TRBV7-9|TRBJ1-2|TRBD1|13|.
CASSPNRGYGYIF
TGTGCCAGCAGCCCCAACAGGGGCTATGGCTACATCTTC
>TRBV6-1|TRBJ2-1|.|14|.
CASTSLTGYNEQFF
TGTGCCAGCACCTCATTGACTGGTTACAATGAGCAGTTCTTC
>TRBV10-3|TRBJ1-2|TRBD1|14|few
CAIRGTGPISGYTF
TGTGCCATCAGAGGGACAGGCCCTATAAGTGGCTACACCTTC
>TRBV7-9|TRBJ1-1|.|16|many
CASSLSPVREATEAFF
TGTGCCAGCAGCTTATCGCCTGTGAGGGAGGCCACTGAAGCTTTCTTT
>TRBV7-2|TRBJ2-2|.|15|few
CASSLDFANTGELFF
TGTGCCAGCAGCTTAGACTTCGCGAACACCGGGGAGCTGTTTTTT
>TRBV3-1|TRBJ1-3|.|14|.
CASRGRGEGNTIYF
TGTGCCAGCAGGGGCAGGGGAGAAGGAAACACCATATATTTT
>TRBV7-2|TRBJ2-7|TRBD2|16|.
CANSPTGTTISYEQYF
TGTGCCAACAGCCCCACCGGGACTACCATCTCCTACGAGCAGTACTTC
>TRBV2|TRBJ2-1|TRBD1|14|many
CASRSGTDYNEQFF
TGTGCCAGCCGGTCCGGGACAGATTACAATGAGCAGTTCTTC
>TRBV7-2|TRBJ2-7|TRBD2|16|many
CASSPPGLALSYEQYF
TGTGCCAGCAGCCCCCCTGGACTAGCGCTCTCCTACGAGCAGTACTTC
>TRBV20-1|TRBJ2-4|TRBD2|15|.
CSASDTTSGDYIQYF
TGCAGTGCTAGCGACACGACTAGCGGGGATTACATTCAGTACTTC
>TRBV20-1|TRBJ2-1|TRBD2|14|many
CSSSGRFPYNEQFF
TGCAGTAGTAGCGGGCGCTTTCCCTACAATGAGCAGTTCTTC
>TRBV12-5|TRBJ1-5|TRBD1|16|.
CASGFPGQGVDQPQHF
TGTGCTAGTGGTTTTCCGGGACAGGGGGTCGATCAGCCCCAGCATTTT
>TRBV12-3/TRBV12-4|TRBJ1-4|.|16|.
CASSQRGGTPNEKLFF
TGTGCCAGCAGCCAAAGGGGAGGGACGCCTAATGAAAAACTGTTTTTT
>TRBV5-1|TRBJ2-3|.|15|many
CASSPHRAGTDTQYF
TGCGCCAGCAGCCCCCACCGAGCGGGCACAGATACGCAGTATTTT
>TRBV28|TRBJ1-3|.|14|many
CASSPRISGNTIYF
TGTGCCAGCAGTCCAAGAATCTCTGGAAACACCATATATTTT
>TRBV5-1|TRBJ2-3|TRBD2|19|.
CASSFSPGTSGTGTDTQYF
TGCGCCAGCAGCTTTAGTCCCGGGACTAGCGGGACCGGGACAGATACGCAGTATTTT
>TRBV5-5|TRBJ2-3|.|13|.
CASSLNLRDEQYF
TGTGCCAGCAGCTTGAACCTCCGGGACGAGCAGTATTTT
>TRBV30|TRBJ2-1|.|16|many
CAWSAREGSSYNEQFF
TGTGCCTGGAGTGCCAGAGAGGGGAGCTCCTACAATGAGCAGTTCTTC
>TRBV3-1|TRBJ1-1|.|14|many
CASSQVSVGTEAFF
TGTGCCAGCAGCCAAGTGTCTGTGGGGACTGAAGCTTTCTTT
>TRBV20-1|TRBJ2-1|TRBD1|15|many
CSARTATGGRNEQFF
TGCAGTGCCCGAACCGCCACAGGGGGTAGGAATGAGCAGTTCTTC
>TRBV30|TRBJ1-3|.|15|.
CAWRGGSGSGNTIYF
TGTGCCTGGAGAGGGGGGTCCGGCTCTGGAAACACCATATATTTT
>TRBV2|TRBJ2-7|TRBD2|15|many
CASSEPSGPTYEQYF
TGTGCCAGCAGTGAACCTAGCGGGCCGACCTACGAGCAGTACTTC
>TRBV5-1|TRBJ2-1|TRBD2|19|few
CASTLSGTSLWGSYNEQFF
TGCGCCAGCACCCTTTCCGGGACTAGCCTCTGGGGCTCCTACAATGAGCAGTTCTTC
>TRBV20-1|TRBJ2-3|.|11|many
CSASPTDTQYF
TGCAGTGCTAGCCCCACAGATACGCAGTATTTT
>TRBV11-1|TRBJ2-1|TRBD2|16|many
CASSPATSAAYNEQFF
TGTGCCAGCAGCCCGGCGACTAGCGCTGCCTACAATGAGCAGTTCTTC
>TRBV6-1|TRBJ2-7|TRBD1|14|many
CASSKTGDHYEQYF
TGTGCCAGCAGTAAAACAGGGGACCACTACGAGCAGTACTTC
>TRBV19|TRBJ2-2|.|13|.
CASSEGEAGELFF
TGTGCCAGTAGCGAAGGGGAGGCGGGGGAGCTGTTTTTT
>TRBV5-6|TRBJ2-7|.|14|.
CASSLLDRPYEQYF
TGTGCCAGCAGCCTACTAGACAGGCCCTACGAGCAGTACTTC
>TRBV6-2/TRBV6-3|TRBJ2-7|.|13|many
CASSYERVYEQYF
TGTGCCAGCAGTTACGAGCGGGTGTACGAGCAGTACTTC
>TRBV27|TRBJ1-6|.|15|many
CASSFNWGGDSPLHF
TGTGCCAGCAGTTTCAACTGGGGGGGGGATTCACCCCTCCACTTT
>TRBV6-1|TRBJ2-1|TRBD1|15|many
CASKTGQGFGNEQFF
TGTGCCAGCAAGACAGGGCAGGGCTTCGGGAATGAGCAGTTCTTC
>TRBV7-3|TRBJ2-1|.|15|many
CASSLSRSPDNEQFF
TGTGCCAGCAGCTTAAGCCGGTCCCCGGACAATGAGCAGTTCTTC
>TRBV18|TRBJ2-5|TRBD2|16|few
CASSLRLAGTQETQYF
TGTGCCAGCTCACTCCGACTAGCGGGAACCCAAGAGACCCAGTACTTC
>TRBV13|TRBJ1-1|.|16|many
CASSFPLLGWVTEAFF
TGTGCCAGCAGTTTCCCCCTTTTAGGGTGGGTCACTGAAGCTTTCTTT
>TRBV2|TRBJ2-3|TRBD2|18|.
CASTKPLGLAGTRDTQYF
TGTGCCAGCACTAAACCCTTGGGACTAGCGGGAACTAGGGATACGCAGTATTTT
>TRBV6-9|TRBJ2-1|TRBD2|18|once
CASSYGTSGYSSYNEQFF
TGTGCCAGCAGTTACGGGACTAGCGGGTATAGCTCCTACAATGAGCAGTTCTTC
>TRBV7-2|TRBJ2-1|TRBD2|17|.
CVSSLQYTSVSYNEQFF
TGTGTCAGCAGCTTACAGTATACTAGCGTGTCTTACAATGAGCAGTTCTTC
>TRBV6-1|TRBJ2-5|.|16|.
CASSEGSLPFQETQYF
TGTGCCAGCAGTGAAGGGTCCCTACCCTTCCAAGAGACCCAGTACTTC
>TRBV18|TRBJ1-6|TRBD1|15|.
CASSPDRGKNSPLHF
TGTGCCAGCTCACCTGACAGGGGAAAAAATTCACCCCTCCACTTT
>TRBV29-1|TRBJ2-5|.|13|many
CSVEERGYETQYF
TGCAGCGTTGAAGAGCGGGGATATGAGACCCAGTACTTC
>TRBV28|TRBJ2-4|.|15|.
CASSLGGGVENIQYF
TGTGCCAGCAGTTTGGGGGGCGGGGTTGAAAACATTCAGTACTTC
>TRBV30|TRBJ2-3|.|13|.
CAWSLEGPDTQYF
TGTGCCTGGAGTCTCGAGGGCCCAGATACGCAGTATTTT
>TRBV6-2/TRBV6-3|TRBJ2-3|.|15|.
CASSYLGALTDTQYF
TGTGCCAGCAGTTATTTAGGCGCCCTTACAGATACGCAGTATTTT
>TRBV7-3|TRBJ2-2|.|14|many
CASSFGALTGELFF
TGTGCCAGCAGCTTTGGGGCGCTGACCGGGGAGCTGTTTTTT
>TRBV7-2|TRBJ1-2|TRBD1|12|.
CASSLAGQGQTF
TGTGCCAGCAGCTTAGCTGGACAGGGTCAGACCTTC
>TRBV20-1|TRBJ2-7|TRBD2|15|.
CSARPTSSDDYEQYF
TGCAGTGCTAGACCGACTAGCAGCGATGACTACGAGCAGTACTTC
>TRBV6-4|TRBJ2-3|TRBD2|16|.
CASSASLAGSTDTQYF
TGTGCCAGCAGTGCCTCACTAGCGGGGTCCACAGATACGCAGTATTTT
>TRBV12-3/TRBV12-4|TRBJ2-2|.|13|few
CASSFLVAGELFF
TGTGCCAGCAGTTTTTTAGTGGCCGGGGAGCTGTTTTTT
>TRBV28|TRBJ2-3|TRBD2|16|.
CASSEAGGVGTDTQYF
TGTGCCAGCAGTGAAGCGGGAGGGGTTGGCACAGATACGCAGTATTTT
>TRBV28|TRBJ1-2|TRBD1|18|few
CASSLSLTKANRGYGYTF
TGTGCCAGCAGTTTGTCCCTTACCAAGGCCAACAGGGGCTATGGCTACACCTTC